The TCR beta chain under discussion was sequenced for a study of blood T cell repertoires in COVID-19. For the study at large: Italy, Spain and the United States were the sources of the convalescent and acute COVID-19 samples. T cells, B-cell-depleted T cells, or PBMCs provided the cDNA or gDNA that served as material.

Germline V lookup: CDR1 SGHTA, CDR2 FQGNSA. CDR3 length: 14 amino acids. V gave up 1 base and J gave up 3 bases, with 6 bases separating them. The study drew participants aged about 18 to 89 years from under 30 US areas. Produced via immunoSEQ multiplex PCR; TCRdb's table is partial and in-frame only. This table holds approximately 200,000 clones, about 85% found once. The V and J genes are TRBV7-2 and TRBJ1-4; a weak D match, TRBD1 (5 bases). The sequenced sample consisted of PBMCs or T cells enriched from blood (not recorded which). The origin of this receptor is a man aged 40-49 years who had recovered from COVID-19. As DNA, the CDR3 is TGTGCCAGCAGCTTAGGGGGCGCTAATGAAAAACTGTTTTTT. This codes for CASSLGGANEKLFF.